One sample yielded the 18 T cell receptor beta chains listed below, sequenced in a study of shared clonotypes between healthy human individuals. The method was immunoSEQ multiplex PCR; TCRdb's version includes in-frame clones alone and lacks a portion of them. The sample holds about 680,000 clones, roughly 72% seen once. Sequencing used memory CD4+ T cells sorted from blood. Subset given: CD45RA-negative fraction. These receptors were taken from a woman aged 25 to 39 in good health.

The chain carries TRBV27 and TRBJ2-5; the D gene is possibly TRBD2 (6 bases). The CDR3 spans 13 residues. Germline-derived CDR1 and CDR2 are MNHEY and SMNVEV (reference sequence). V shed 6 bases and J shed 2 bases, with 10 bases lying between them. The DNA for the CDR3 is TGTGCCAGCAGGCCCCGGGGGCAAGAGACCCAGTACTTC. The encoded protein is CASRPRGQETQYF.

The V call is TRBV29-1, the J call TRBJ1-5; D ambiguous. V was shortened by 4 bases and J by 8 bases, with 12 bases between the two germline ends. The CDR3 is 12 residues long. Germline loops: CDR1 SQVTM, CDR2 ANQGSEA. Here the CDR3 reads CSVGVSREPQHF. The DNA for the CDR3 is TGCAGCGTTGGGGTGAGCCGGGAGCCCCAGCATTTT. Variable domain in full (rest from reference TRBV29-1 and TRBJ1-5): SAVISQKPSRDICQRGTSLTIQCQVDSQVTMMFWYRQQPGQSLTLIATANQGSEATYESGFVIDKFPISRPNLTFSTLTVSNMSPEDSSIYLCSVGVSREPQHFGDGTRLSIL.

This clone was picked up one time. This rearrangement joins TRBV4-2 to TRBJ2-2; 7 bases fit TRBD1. Germline assignment: CDR1 LGHNA and CDR2 YNFKEQ. The V gene end was trimmed by 1 base and the J gene end by 0 bases; junction bases not matched to a gene: 5. There are 17 residues in the CDR3. CDR3 amino acids: CASSQAPGTANTGELFF. In DNA, the CDR3 is TGTGCCAGCAGCCAAGCCCCCGGGACAGCGAACACCGGGGAGCTGTTTTTT.

This chain uses TRBV9 with TRBJ2-5, with TRBD2 matching 14 bases. Trimming took 3 bases from V and 5 from J; bases not matched to a gene: 6. CDR1 SGDLS and CDR2 YYNGEE come from the germline V gene. The CDR3 covers 16 residues. CDR3 protein: CASSGGLAGGGETQYF. CDR3 coding DNA: TGTGCCAGCAGCGGAGGACTAGCGGGAGGCGGTGAGACCCAGTACTTC.

V is TRBV7-6 and J is TRBJ2-3; 9 bases are a match to TRBD2. The trim removed 5 bases at V and 0 bases at J, leaving 0 bases unmatched. CDR1 and CDR2 from the germline V gene are SGHVS and FNYEAQ. The length of the CDR3 is 14 residues. CDR3 sequence: CASSTSGSTDTQYF. CDR3 coding DNA: TGTGCCAGCAGCACTAGCGGGAGCACAGATACGCAGTATTTT.

This clone was picked up one time. Other DNA sequences of this sample code for an identical CDR3. The V and J genes are TRBV9 and TRBJ2-1; D perhaps matches TRBD2 (6 bases). The CDR3 extends over 15 amino acids. CDR1 and CDR2 from the germline V gene are SGDLS and YYNGEE. V was pared by 2 bases and J by 0 bases, with 9 bases between. DNA for the CDR3: TGTGCCAGCAGCGTCGGGAGTAGCTCCTACAATGAGCAGTTCTTC. It encodes CASSVGSSSYNEQFF. Looking up the rest from reference TRBV9 and TRBJ2-1 gives the full variable domain: DSGVTQTPKHLITATGQRVTLRCSPRSGDLSVYWYQQSLDQGLQFLIQYYNGEERAKGNILERFSAQQFPDLHSELNLSSLELGDSALYFCASSVGSSSYNEQFFGPGTRLTVL.

The rearrangement uses TRBV18 and TRBJ1-1; 7 bases fit TRBD1. CDR3 length: 15 amino acids. Germline CDR1 and CDR2: KGHSH and LQKENI. J lost 0 bases, V lost 3 bases, and 4 bases had no gene match. The CDR3 loop is CASSPRTGMNTEAFF. The CDR3 region has the DNA TGTGCCAGCTCACCTCGGACAGGAATGAACACTGAAGCTTTCTTT.

The gene calls are TRBV2 and TRBJ2-1, with D perhaps assigned TRBD1 or TRBD2 (6 bases each). Germline CDR1 reads SNHLY; CDR2 reads FYNNEI. There are 13 residues in the CDR3. V was trimmed by 7 bases and J by 4 bases, leaving 11 bases between them. CDR3 nucleotide sequence: TGTGCCAGCACAGGGGACTCGTACAATGAGCAGTTCTTC. Its translation is CASTGDSYNEQFF.

The gene calls are TRBV29-1 and TRBJ2-3; 7 nucleotides match TRBD2. The CDR3 has 17 residues. The V and J ends lost 1 base and 0 bases, in that order; junction bases with no gene match: 10. Looked up from germline, CDR1 is SQVTM and CDR2 is ANQGSEA. As DNA, the CDR3 is TGCAGCGTTGAAGGGGGACGTCAGGGACTAAGCACAGATACGCAGTATTTT. It translates to CSVEGGRQGLSTDTQYF.

This clone was observed a single time. The chain is built from TRBV5-1 and TRBJ2-5; 7 bases agree with TRBD2. The J call may be faulty, since TRBJ2-7 better matches the DNA end. The length of the CDR3 is 14 residues. From germline, CDR1 is SGHRS and CDR2 YFSETQ. The CDR3 reads CASSSSGTTYEQYF. DNA of the CDR3: TGCGCCAGCAGCTCCTCCGGGACTACCTACGAGCAGTACTTC.

This clone was detected only a few times. The chain has TRBV7-6 and TRBJ2-5; D remains ambiguous. CDR1 and CDR2 (germline): SGHVS, FNYEAQ. This CDR3 comprises 17 residues. Trimming took 5 bases from V and 0 from J, leaving 19 bases between them. The CDR3, as DNA: TGTGCCAGCAGCCACCACGAATCCCCAGGCTACCAAGAGACCCAGTACTTC. This codes for CASSHHESPGYQETQYF.

This chain links TRBV21-1 with TRBJ1-1. TRBV21-1 is labeled a pseudogene. The CDR3 totals 18 residues. The CDR3 DNA sequence: TGTGCTACTGGGGAGGTTCTCGTCTCCACGACCATGAACACTGAAGCTTTCTTT. Its translation: CATGEVLVSTTMNTEAFF.

V usage is TRBV7-2 and J usage is TRBJ1-1; no reliable D call. The germline CDR1 and CDR2 sequences are SGHTA and FQGNSA. Trimming took 2 bases from V and 2 from J, leaving 9 bases between them. The CDR3 runs 14 residues. The CDR3: CASSLSRANTEAFF. Here the CDR3 DNA reads TGTGCCAGCAGCTTAAGTAGGGCTAACACTGAAGCTTTCTTT.

This clone was picked up a small number of times. The chain links TRBV19 to TRBJ2-1; 11 bases agree with TRBD2. The CDR3 runs 15 residues. CDR1 and CDR2 from the germline V gene are LNHDA and SQIVND (reference sequence). Trimming removed 5 bases from V and 7 bases from J; junction bases left unmatched: 7. CDR3 DNA sequence: TGTGCCAGTAGTCTCGCCGGGACTAGCGGTAATGAGCAGTTCTTC. The encoded protein is CASSLAGTSGNEQFF.

Comments on this clone: An end of the junction does not agree with germline; a read error may underlie this. The rearrangement links TRBV11-2 to TRBJ2-1; D is unclear. Germline CDR1 reads SGHAT; CDR2 reads FQNNGV. CDR3 size: 16 residues. The CDR3 DNA sequence: TGTGCCAGCAGCCCGTTAGGACCGGTGGTCTACAGTGAGCAGTTCTTC. Residues: CASSPLGPVVYSEQFF.

This clone was counted at least ten times. The sample contains more than one DNA sequence encoding this CDR3. The V and J genes are TRBV2 and TRBJ2-7; D gene ambiguous. The V end lost 4 bases, the J end lost 4 bases, and 5 bases lay between the germline ends. The CDR3 totals 11 residues. The germline CDR1 and CDR2 sequences are SNHLY and FYNNEI. The DNA of the CDR3 is TGTGCCAGCAGTGTGAAGTACGAGCAGTACTTC. Translating gives CASSVKYEQYF.

V gene TRBV19 combines with J gene TRBJ1-1; the D is unclear. The CDR3 totals 13 residues. Per the germline V gene, CDR1 is LNHDA and CDR2 is SQIVND (reference sequence). The germline V and J ends were trimmed by 5 bases and 2 bases, with 9 bases remaining between them. The CDR3 nucleotides are TGTGCCAGTAGTCTCGGGATAAACACTGAAGCTTTCTTT. The encoded protein is CASSLGINTEAFF. The variable domain in full, completed from reference TRBV19 and TRBJ1-1, reads DGGITQSPKYLFRKEGQNVTLSCEQNLNHDAMYWYRQDPGQGLRLIYYSQIVNDFQKGDIAEGYSVSREKKESFPLTVTSAQKNPTAFYLCASSLGINTEAFFGQGTRLTVV.

CDR3 nucleotide sequence: TGTGCCAGCTCACGGACAGCGAACACTGAAGCTTTCTTT. Amino acid sequence: CASSRTANTEAFF. V gene TRBV18 combines with J gene TRBJ1-1, with D perhaps TRBD1 (6 bases). The CDR3 sequence is 13 residues long. CDR1 is KGHSH and CDR2 is LQKENI in the germline V gene. Trimming left V 4 bases short and J 1 base short, with 7 bases between.